This TCR beta chain was documented in a study of persistence of HIV-infected CD4 T cells. This CDR3 has 15 residues. Unmatched junction bases numbered 7, after V lost 2 bases and J lost 7 bases. The germline CDR1 and CDR2 sequences are SGHRS and YFSETQ. Stimulation used around 10 ug/mL lysate from CMV-infected fibroblasts. CD40L-negative CD69-negative CD45RO-high memory CD4+ T cells were sorted as populations depleted of antigen-responding cells. For at least 4 years, plasma HIV-1 RNA was undetectable (<50 copies/mL). Anti-CD28/CD49d costimulation, CD40-blocking antibody and enfuvirtide were given to CD8-depleted PBMCs for under 20 hours. The immunoSEQ assay was version 4, run in survey mode. This table comes from immunoSEQ multiplex PCR, and its TCRdb copy is limited to in-frame clones, with some not included. The sample consists of more than 25,000 clones, 78% of them appearing once. This clone turned up a few times. Antigen: not known.

The sample consisted of CD4+ T cells sorted from PBMCs after approximately 20-hour stimulation, taken from a patient who received antiretroviral therapy. The origin of this receptor is an adult woman with HIV who was CMV-seropositive. This chain links TRBV5-1 with TRBJ2-3, with 10 positions matching TRBD1. CDR3 in DNA: TGCGCCAGCAGCTTTAGGACAGGGGGGACGCATACGCAGTATTTT. As protein: CASSFRTGGTHTQYF.